This paragraph covers one TCR beta chain sequence. The sample originates from a study of shared clonotypes between healthy human individuals. Naive CD8 cells, CD45RO-negative and positively selected for CCR7, excluded terminally differentiated effector memory CD45RA+ cells. Generated by immunoSEQ multiplex PCR, the TCRdb table keeps only in-frame clones and is missing some. The sample lists hundreds of thousands of clones; around 96% were seen once. The receptor comes from a young man in good health. Sequenced material: naive CD8+ T cells sorted from blood.

The CDR3, as DNA: TGTGCCAGCAGTTCGCACTTGCTCACACAGGGGTGGGATGAAAAACTGTTTTTT. Translation gives CASSSHLLTQGWDEKLFF. The V and J genes are TRBV28 and TRBJ1-4, with 7 positions matching TRBD1. V was clipped by 4 bases and J by 6 bases; unmatched bases: 17. The CDR3 has 18 residues. Germline V lookup: CDR1 MDHEN, CDR2 SYDVKM.